One sample yielded the 31 T cell receptor beta chains listed below, sequenced in a study of shared clonotypes between healthy human individuals. Assay used: immunoSEQ multiplex PCR; TCRdb lists only in-frame clones, some missing. The sample consists of about 2.4 million clones, roughly 92% of them appearing once. Sequenced material: naive CD4+ T cells sorted from blood. Subset of the sample: CD45RA+ positively selected. The source of these receptors is a man between 18 and 29 years old in good health.

V usage is TRBV28 and J usage is TRBJ2-5; TRBD1 matches 9 bases. This CDR3 has 16 residues. Germline V gives CDR1 MDHEN, CDR2 SYDVKM. Trimming took 6 bases from V and 4 from J; bases not matched to a gene: 12. CDR3 sequence: CASSRSGTGSRETQYF. DNA of the CDR3: TGTGCCAGCAGCCGCTCCGGGACAGGGTCACGAGAGACCCAGTACTTC. Filled out from reference TRBV28 and TRBJ2-5, the complete variable domain reads DVKVTQSSRYLVKRTGEKVFLECVQDMDHENMFWYRQDPGLGLRLIYFSYDVKMKEKGDIPEGYSVSREKKERFSLILESASTNQTSMYLCASSRSGTGSRETQYFGPGTRLLVL.

The rearrangement links TRBV7-6 to TRBJ2-5; TRBD1 is a possible D gene (7 bases). From germline, CDR1 is SGHVS and CDR2 FNYEAQ. The CDR3 has 15 amino acids. Trimming took off 2 bases at V and 1 base at J, with 11 bases between the two ends. CDR3 protein: CASSLQGGTQETQYF. The CDR3 nucleotides are TGTGCCAGCAGCTTACAGGGGGGCACCCAAGAGACCCAGTACTTC.

V is TRBV6-1 and J is TRBJ2-1, with 12 bases identical to TRBD2. The trim removed 7 bases at V and 10 bases at J, leaving 5 bases unmatched. CDR1 is MNHNS and CDR2 is SASEGT in the germline V gene. The CDR3 extends over 13 amino acids. The CDR3 here is CASKLAGGSEQFF. For the CDR3, the DNA is TGTGCCAGCAAACTAGCGGGGGGCTCGGAGCAGTTCTTC.

This chain connects TRBV11-1 to TRBJ1-1, with a weak D call TRBD1 (6 bases). CDR1 and CDR2 from the germline V gene are SGHAT and FQDESV (reference sequence). CDR3 length: 15 residues. Trimming pared 1 base from V and 1 base from J, leaving 10 bases between. The DNA of the CDR3 is TGTGCCAGCAGCTTAGTAACAGGGCGGAACACTGAAGCTTTCTTT. Translated, it gives CASSLVTGRNTEAFF.

This chain uses TRBV29-1 with TRBJ1-2; TRBD1 matches 8 bases. J gave up 8 bases and V 3 bases, and 14 bases lay outside the gene matches. From germline, CDR1 is SQVTM and CDR2 ANQGSEA. The CDR3 extends over 15 amino acids. CDR3 bases: TGCAGCGTTGATAACGGAGGGCAGGGGGCCGGGGGCTACACCTTC. This codes for CSVDNGGQGAGGYTF. The whole variable domain, filled in from reference TRBV29-1 and TRBJ1-2, reads SAVISQKPSRDICQRGTSLTIQCQVDSQVTMMFWYRQQPGQSLTLIATANQGSEATYESGFVIDKFPISRPNLTFSTLTVSNMSPEDSSIYLCSVDNGGQGAGGYTFGSGTRLTVV.

The rearrangement links TRBV10-1 to TRBJ2-2, with TRBD2 matching 12 bases. The CDR3 runs 15 residues. The germline gives CDR1 WNHNN, CDR2 SYGVQD (reference sequence). Trimming took 8 bases from V and 5 from J; bases not matched to a gene: 6. The CDR3 loop reads CASGSTSGGTGELFF. The DNA for the CDR3 is TGCGCCAGCGGTTCGACTAGCGGGGGAACCGGGGAGCTGTTTTTT.

V is TRBV10-3 and J is TRBJ1-5, with 9 bases lining up with TRBD1. V dropped 2 bases and J dropped 5; count of bases not matched to a gene: 7. CDR1 is ENHRY and CDR2 is SYGVKD in the germline V gene. CDR3 length equals 16 residues. The CDR3 region is CAISEPTGGRDQPQHF. CDR3 in DNA: TGTGCCATCAGTGAGCCTACAGGGGGCCGGGATCAGCCCCAGCATTTT.

The rearrangement links TRBV6-1 to TRBJ2-2; D remains unclear. The CDR3 has 15 residues. Trimming removed 4 bases at V and 1 base at J, with 10 bases between. The germline V gene has CDR1 MNHNS and CDR2 SASEGT. The CDR3 protein is CASSGEQMNTGELFF. Here the CDR3 DNA reads TGTGCCAGCAGTGGAGAACAGATGAACACCGGGGAGCTGTTTTTT.

This clone appeared once. This rearrangement joins TRBV4-1 to TRBJ1-2, with a possible D match to TRBD1 (6 bases). Trimming took off 1 base at V and 4 bases at J, with 10 bases between the two ends. Per germline, CDR1 MGHRA and CDR2 YSYEKL. This CDR3 is built from 14 residues. CDR3 residues: CASSQGQALYGYTF. CDR3 in DNA: TGCGCCAGCAGCCAAGGACAGGCGCTCTATGGCTACACCTTC.

The rearrangement links TRBV5-8 to TRBJ2-2, with a possible D match to TRBD2 (6 bases). Trimming shortened V by 0 bases and J by 3 bases, and 21 bases separated the two germline ends. Germline V gene lookup returns CDR1 SGHTS and CDR2 YDEGEE. The CDR3 spans 19 residues. The CDR3 DNA follows: TGTGCCAGCAGCTTGGGAAGGCGGGGACTTGGGGACTACACCGGGGAGCTGTTTTTT. It specifies CASSLGRRGLGDYTGELFF.

The chain combines TRBV7-3 with TRBJ1-2; perhaps TRBD1 as D (6 bases). There are 15 residues in the CDR3. The V gene lost 5 bases and the J gene lost 4 bases, with 17 bases spanning the gap. Germline V gene lookup returns CDR1 SGHTA and CDR2 FQGTGA. The CDR3 reads CASSPTGWGLYGYTF. CDR3 DNA sequence: TGTGCCAGCAGCCCCACGGGTTGGGGGCTCTATGGCTACACCTTC.

The rearrangement joins TRBV13 to TRBJ1-6; D unresolved. Germline loops: CDR1 PRHDT, CDR2 FYEKMQ (reference sequence). The CDR3 is made up of 15 amino acids. The V and J ends lost 2 bases and 6 bases respectively, with 11 bases between them. The CDR3 DNA follows: TGTGCCAGCAGCTTACAGCGGGTCTCTAATTCACCCCTCCACTTT. Protein product: CASSLQRVSNSPLHF.

V gene TRBV6-5 combines with J gene TRBJ2-3; a possible D gene is TRBD2 (6 bases). V was clipped by 6 bases and J by 6 bases, with 13 bases between them. This CDR3 comprises 13 residues. CDR1 and CDR2 (germline): MNHEY, SVGAGI. CDR3 bases: TGTGCCAGCAGGACTAGTTGGCCGGATACGCAGTATTTT. This codes for CASRTSWPDTQYF.

The chain carries TRBV5-1 and TRBJ2-7, with D uncertain. There are 16 residues in the CDR3. Deletions cut 0 bases from V and 2 bases from J, with 15 bases between. Germline values: CDR1 SGHRS, CDR2 YFSETQ. For the CDR3, the DNA is TGCGCCAGCAGCTTGGGGTTCACTGAACGACCCTACGAGCAGTACTTC. As protein: CASSLGFTERPYEQYF.

The chain carries TRBV6-6 and TRBJ1-5; D is perhaps TRBD1 (5 bases). CDR1 is MNHNY and CDR2 is SVGAGI in the germline V gene (reference sequence). The V end lost 7 bases, the J end lost 6 bases, and 22 bases lay between the germline ends. The CDR3 runs 16 residues. Here the CDR3 reads CASTPLTGGVGQPQHF. The DNA for the CDR3 is TGTGCCAGCACTCCCCTTACCGGGGGGGTCGGTCAGCCCCAGCATTTT.

The chain combines TRBV19 with TRBJ2-7; TRBD1 matches 11 bases. The junction had 6 bases not matched to a gene; V was cut back by 10 bases and J by 4 bases. Germline V gene data show CDR1 as LNHDA and CDR2 as SQIVND (reference sequence). The CDR3 sequence is 13 residues long. CDR3 loop: CATRGDRGYEQYF. The CDR3 coding sequence is TGTGCCACTAGGGGGGACAGGGGGTACGAGCAGTACTTC. The variable domain in full, completed from reference TRBV19 and TRBJ2-7, reads DGGITQSPKYLFRKEGQNVTLSCEQNLNHDAMYWYRQDPGQGLRLIYYSQIVNDFQKGDIAEGYSVSREKKESFPLTVTSAQKNPTAFYLCATRGDRGYEQYFGPGTRLTVT.

The sample holds one count of this clone. The J gene is TRBJ1-4, the V gene TRBV7-2, with unresolved D. Trimming removed 0 bases from V and 8 bases from J, with 7 bases in between. CDR1 SGHTA and CDR2 FQGNSA come from the germline V gene. This CDR3 comprises 13 residues. The CDR3 spells CASSLAVEEKLFF. For the CDR3, the DNA is TGTGCCAGCAGCTTAGCGGTGGAGGAAAAACTGTTTTTT.

V usage is TRBV10-3 and J usage is TRBJ2-1; 7 bases align to TRBD2. This CDR3 comprises 16 residues. The germline V gene encodes CDR1 ENHRY and CDR2 SYGVKD. Unmatched junction bases numbered 12, after V lost 3 bases and J lost 7 bases. CDR3 region: CAISDSGGALENEQFF. As DNA, the CDR3 is TGTGCCATCAGTGATTCGGGAGGCGCGTTAGAAAATGAGCAGTTCTTC.

The V and J genes are TRBV7-6 and TRBJ2-3; D unresolved. The CDR3 has 15 amino acids. Trimming took off 4 bases at V and 0 bases at J, with 11 bases between the two ends. Germline V gene sequence: CDR1 SGHVS, CDR2 FNYEAQ. The CDR3 DNA sequence: TGTGCCAGCAGCTCAGAAAGCCCGAGCACAGATACGCAGTATTTT. This encodes CASSSESPSTDTQYF. Together with reference TRBV7-6 and TRBJ2-3, the CDR3 gives the full variable domain: GAGVSQSPRYKVTKRGQDVALRCDPISGHVSLYWYRQALGQGPEFLTYFNYEAQQDKSGLPNDRFSAERPEGSISTLTIQRTEQRDSAMYRCASSSESPSTDTQYFGPGTRLTVL.

The chain is built from TRBV5-1 and TRBJ2-1; TRBD1 matches 7 bases. Losses at the gene ends were 5 bases for V and 0 bases for J; bases not matched to a gene: 5. The CDR3 is made up of 15 amino acids. Per germline, CDR1 SGHRS and CDR2 YFSETQ. CDR3 in amino acids: CASRTGTVSYNEQFF. The CDR3 coding sequence is TGCGCCAGCAGGACCGGGACAGTCTCCTACAATGAGCAGTTCTTC.

This clone was picked up a small number of times. The rearrangement joins TRBV30 to TRBJ1-5, with D uncertain. The CDR3 runs to 13 residues. Germline CDR1 GTSNPN, CDR2 SVGIG (reference sequence). Trimming removed 5 bases from V and 2 bases from J, with 10 bases in between. CDR3 nucleotides: TGTGCCTGGGCACTTGGGGGCAATCAGCCCCAGCATTTT. It codes for CAWALGGNQPQHF.

V usage is TRBV10-1 and J usage is TRBJ1-4; D unclear. The germline gives CDR1 WNHNN, CDR2 SYGVQD (reference sequence). This CDR3 spans 12 amino acids. Deletions cut 0 bases from V and 5 bases from J, with 1 base between. CDR3 residues: CASSESNEKLFF. The CDR3 coding sequence is TGCGCCAGCAGTGAGTCCAATGAAAAACTGTTTTTT.

The chain couples TRBV19 to TRBJ2-2; TRBD2 might be the D (6 bases). V lost 9 bases to trimming and J lost 3 bases, with 11 bases between them. Looked up from germline, CDR1 is LNHDA and CDR2 is SQIVND (reference sequence). This CDR3 region has 13 residues. Here the CDR3 reads CASSGLDTGELFF. CDR3 in DNA: TGTGCCAGCTCGGGACTTGACACCGGGGAGCTGTTTTTT. The full variable domain, rest sourced from reference TRBV19 and TRBJ2-2, is DGGITQSPKYLFRKEGQNVTLSCEQNLNHDAMYWYRQDPGQGLRLIYYSQIVNDFQKGDIAEGYSVSREKKESFPLTVTSAQKNPTAFYLCASSGLDTGELFFGEGSRLTVL.

CDR3 DNA: TGTGCCAGTAGTATTCAGGCTAGGAGCTCCTACGAGCAGTACTTC. Its translation: CASSIQARSSYEQYF. The rearrangement uses TRBV19 and TRBJ2-7; no definite D call. Looked up from germline, CDR1 is LNHDA and CDR2 is SQIVND (reference sequence). The germline V and J ends were trimmed by 3 bases and 0 bases, with 12 bases remaining between them. This CDR3 has 15 amino acids. Complete variable domain (other parts from reference TRBV19 and TRBJ2-7): DGGITQSPKYLFRKEGQNVTLSCEQNLNHDAMYWYRQDPGQGLRLIYYSQIVNDFQKGDIAEGYSVSREKKESFPLTVTSAQKNPTAFYLCASSIQARSSYEQYFGPGTRLTVT.

The chain recombines TRBV5-1 with TRBJ2-1; TRBD2 agrees at 9 bases. J lost 8 bases, V lost 4 bases, and 13 bases had no gene match. The germline V gene encodes CDR1 SGHRS and CDR2 YFSETQ. The CDR3 is 16 amino acids. The CDR3 loop reads CASSVSGGTTMDEQFF. In nucleotides, the CDR3 is TGCGCCAGCAGCGTAAGCGGGGGGACAACAATGGATGAGCAGTTCTTC.

This rearrangement joins TRBV5-5 to TRBJ1-3, with D uncertain. Deletions cut 3 bases from V and 3 bases from J, with 16 bases between. The germline V gene has CDR1 SGHKS and CDR2 YYEKEE (reference sequence). The length of the CDR3 is 16 residues. The CDR3 DNA reads TGTGCCAGCAGCTCCGGACCGTTGATCAATGGAAACACCATATATTTT. Translation gives CASSSGPLINGNTIYF.

This chain links TRBV19 with TRBJ1-1; 8 nucleotides line up with TRBD1. Germline CDR1 and CDR2: LNHDA and SQIVND (reference sequence). With 4 bases clipped from V and 6 bases from J, the junction kept 4 bases outside the gene matches. This CDR3 has 13 amino acids. This chain's CDR3 is CASSTGQGSEAFF. In DNA, the CDR3 is TGTGCCAGTAGTACAGGACAGGGTTCTGAAGCTTTCTTT. Filled out from reference TRBV19 and TRBJ1-1, the complete variable domain reads DGGITQSPKYLFRKEGQNVTLSCEQNLNHDAMYWYRQDPGQGLRLIYYSQIVNDFQKGDIAEGYSVSREKKESFPLTVTSAQKNPTAFYLCASSTGQGSEAFFGQGTRLTVV.

The chain employs TRBV19 and TRBJ2-1; D is perhaps TRBD2 (7 bases). Trimming left V 3 bases short and J 7 bases short, with 19 bases between. CDR1 LNHDA and CDR2 SQIVND come from the germline V gene (reference sequence). This CDR3 is built from 16 residues. CDR3 region: CASSIILGGARNEQFF. The CDR3 coding sequence is TGTGCCAGTAGTATTATTTTAGGGGGGGCACGGAATGAGCAGTTCTTC.

The V call is TRBV11-2, the J call TRBJ2-1; 12 bases fit TRBD2. CDR3 size: 19 residues. Trimming cost V 5 bases and J 4 bases; bases outside gene matches: 15. Germline loops: CDR1 SGHAT, CDR2 FQNNGV. The CDR3 protein is CASSPNHSSGRAGYNEQFF. CDR3 DNA sequence: TGTGCCAGCAGCCCAAACCACTCTAGCGGGAGGGCGGGGTACAATGAGCAGTTCTTC.

This sequence joins TRBV5-1 and TRBJ1-1, with 7 bases that match TRBD1. The trim removed 4 bases at V and 4 bases at J, leaving 7 bases unmatched. The germline V gene has CDR1 SGHRS and CDR2 YFSETQ. This CDR3 contains 14 residues. Written as DNA, the CDR3 is TGCGCCAGCAGCATAGGTGGGACAGCCACTGAAGCTTTCTTT. This encodes CASSIGGTATEAFF.

This chain uses TRBV7-6 with TRBJ2-3, with 7 bases matching TRBD1. The germline V gene encodes CDR1 SGHVS and CDR2 FNYEAQ. V shed 1 base, J shed 3 bases, and the junction held 7 bases outside the gene matches. This CDR3 is built from 16 residues. CDR3: CASSLEQGYGTDTQYF. The CDR3 nucleotides are TGTGCCAGCAGCTTAGAACAGGGGTATGGGACAGATACGCAGTATTTT.